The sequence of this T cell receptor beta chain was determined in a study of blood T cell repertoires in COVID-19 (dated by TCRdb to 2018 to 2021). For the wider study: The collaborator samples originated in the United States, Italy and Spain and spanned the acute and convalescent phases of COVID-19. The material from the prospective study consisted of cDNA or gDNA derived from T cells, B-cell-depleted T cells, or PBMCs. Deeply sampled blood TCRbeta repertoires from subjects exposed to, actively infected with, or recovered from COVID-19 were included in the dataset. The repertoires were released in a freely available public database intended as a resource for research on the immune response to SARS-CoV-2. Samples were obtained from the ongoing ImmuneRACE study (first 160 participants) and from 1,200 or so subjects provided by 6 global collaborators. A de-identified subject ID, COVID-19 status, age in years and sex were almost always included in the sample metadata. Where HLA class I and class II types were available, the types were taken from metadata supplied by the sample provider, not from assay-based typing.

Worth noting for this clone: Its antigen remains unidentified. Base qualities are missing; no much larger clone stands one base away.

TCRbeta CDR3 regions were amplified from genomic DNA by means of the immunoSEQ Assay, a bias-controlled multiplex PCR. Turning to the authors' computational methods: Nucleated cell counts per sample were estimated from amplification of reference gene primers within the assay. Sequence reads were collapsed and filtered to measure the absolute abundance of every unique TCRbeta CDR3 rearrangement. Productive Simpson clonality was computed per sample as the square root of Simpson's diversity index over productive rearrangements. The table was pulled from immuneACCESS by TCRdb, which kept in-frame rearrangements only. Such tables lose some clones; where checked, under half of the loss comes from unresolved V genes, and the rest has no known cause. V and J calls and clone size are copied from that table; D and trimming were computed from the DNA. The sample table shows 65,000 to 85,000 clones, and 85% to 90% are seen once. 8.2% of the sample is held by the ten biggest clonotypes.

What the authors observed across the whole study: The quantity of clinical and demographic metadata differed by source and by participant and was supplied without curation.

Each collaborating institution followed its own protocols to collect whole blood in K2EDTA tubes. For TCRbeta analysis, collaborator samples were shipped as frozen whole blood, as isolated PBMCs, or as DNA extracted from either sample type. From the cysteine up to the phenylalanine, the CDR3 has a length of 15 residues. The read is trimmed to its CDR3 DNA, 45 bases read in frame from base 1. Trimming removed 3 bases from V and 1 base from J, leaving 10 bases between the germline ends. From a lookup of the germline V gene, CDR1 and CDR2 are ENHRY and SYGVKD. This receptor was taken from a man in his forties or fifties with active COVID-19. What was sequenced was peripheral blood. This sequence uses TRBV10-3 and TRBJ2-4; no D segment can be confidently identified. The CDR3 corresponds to CAISDPVEAKNIQYF. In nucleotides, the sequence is TGTGCCATCAGTGATCCGGTTGAGGCCAAAAACATTCAGTACTTC.